Shown below are 3 T cell receptor beta chains from a single sample sequenced in a study of beta chain features in type 1 diabetes. Expressed TCRB transcripts were sequenced after all isolated RNA was converted to cDNA. Measured with immunoSEQ multiplex PCR; TCRdb has only the in-frame clones, and not every one. Of 900,000 or so clones in the sample, roughly 16% were seen once. The specimen sequenced was naive CD4+ T cells from blood. Receptors were obtained from a woman aged 18 to 35 in good health.

This clone was seen only a few times. Other DNA sequences in the sample encode the same CDR3. This chain links TRBV18 with TRBJ2-3, with unresolved D. There are 12 residues in the CDR3. Trimming removed 1 base at V and 5 bases at J, with 4 bases between. The germline V gene encodes CDR1 KGHSH and CDR2 LQKENI. CDR3 amino acids: CASSPREDTQYF. The DNA for the CDR3 is TGTGCCAGCTCACCACGGGAAGATACGCAGTATTTT.

The rearrangement links TRBV7-9 to TRBJ1-1; 7 nucleotides agree with TRBD1. CDR1 and CDR2 from the germline V gene are SEHNR and FQNEAQ (reference sequence). The CDR3 consists of 16 residues. With 5 bases clipped from V and 4 bases from J, the junction kept 13 bases outside the gene matches. The CDR3 loop reads CASSAMTGRFATEAFF. CDR3 nucleotides: TGTGCCAGCAGCGCCATGACAGGGCGTTTCGCCACTGAAGCTTTCTTT.

The V gene is TRBV5-1, the J gene TRBJ2-3; D may be TRBD1 or TRBD2 (5 bases each). Trimming took off 0 bases at V and 0 bases at J, with 11 bases between the two ends. Germline CDR1 and CDR2: SGHRS and YFSETQ. There are 16 residues in the CDR3. For the CDR3, the DNA is TGCGCCAGCAGCTTGGGAGGGACGGCTAGCACAGATACGCAGTATTTT. Protein sequence: CASSLGGTASTDTQYF.